Below are 5 T cell receptor beta chains sequenced from a single sample in a study of cytomegalovirus exposure and HLA in healthy donors. Amplification used 60 Vbeta primers and 13 Jbeta primers. The protocol was immunoSEQ multiplex PCR, while the TCRdb copy is restricted to in-frame clones and leaves out a portion. The sample yields hundreds of thousands of clones, approximately 82% seen once. Sequencing was done on a sample of PBMCs. The source is a man aged 18-30 years in good health and CMV-seronegative.

This sequence joins TRBV7-8 and TRBJ1-1; 8 bases map to TRBD1. The J segment lost 1 base and the V segment lost 0 bases, leaving 4 bases of the junction unmatched. Germline lookup yields CDR1 SGHVS and CDR2 FQNEAQ. This CDR3 is built from 16 residues. In DNA form, the CDR3 reads TGTGCCAGCAGCTTAGCTAGGACAGGGCGGAACACTGAAGCTTTCTTT. Translating gives CASSLARTGRNTEAFF.

This clone turned up a few times. The chain couples TRBV6-1 to TRBJ2-7; D perhaps matches TRBD2 (7 bases). The CDR3 spans 15 residues. V was shortened by 0 bases and J by 6 bases, with 15 bases between the two germline ends. The V gene's germline CDR1 is MNHNS and CDR2 SASEGT. The CDR3 nucleotides are TGTGCCAGCAGTGAAGCTTGGGGGGGCCCTAGCGAGCAGTACTTC. Protein product: CASSEAWGGPSEQYF.

This clone was seen more than once but under ten times. The rearrangement links TRBV7-2 to TRBJ2-7; TRBD2 is a possible D gene (6 bases). V was cut by 7 bases and J by 5 bases, with 15 bases left in between. CDR1 and CDR2 (germline): SGHTA, FQGNSA. The CDR3 totals 13 residues. CDR3 DNA sequence: TGTGCCAGCACCCACCGGTCGGGGGACGAGCAGTACTTC. The encoded protein is CASTHRSGDEQYF.

V usage is TRBV6-1 and J usage is TRBJ2-3; D not resolved. V lost 1 base to trimming and J lost 2 bases, with 10 bases between them. The CDR3 consists of 15 residues. Germline-derived CDR1 and CDR2 are MNHNS and SASEGT. The CDR3 sequence: CASSEGQVYTDTQYF. The CDR3 region has the DNA TGTGCCAGCAGTGAAGGGCAGGTTTACACAGATACGCAGTATTTT.

The chain employs TRBV4-1 and TRBJ1-4; weak D call: TRBD1 (5 bases). V shed 4 bases and J shed 5 bases, with 11 bases lying between them. This CDR3 is 14 amino acids long. Per germline, CDR1 MGHRA and CDR2 YSYEKL. CDR3 in DNA: TGCGCCAGCAGCCCGGGGGGGAGGAATGAAAAACTGTTTTTT. Protein sequence: CASSPGGRNEKLFF.